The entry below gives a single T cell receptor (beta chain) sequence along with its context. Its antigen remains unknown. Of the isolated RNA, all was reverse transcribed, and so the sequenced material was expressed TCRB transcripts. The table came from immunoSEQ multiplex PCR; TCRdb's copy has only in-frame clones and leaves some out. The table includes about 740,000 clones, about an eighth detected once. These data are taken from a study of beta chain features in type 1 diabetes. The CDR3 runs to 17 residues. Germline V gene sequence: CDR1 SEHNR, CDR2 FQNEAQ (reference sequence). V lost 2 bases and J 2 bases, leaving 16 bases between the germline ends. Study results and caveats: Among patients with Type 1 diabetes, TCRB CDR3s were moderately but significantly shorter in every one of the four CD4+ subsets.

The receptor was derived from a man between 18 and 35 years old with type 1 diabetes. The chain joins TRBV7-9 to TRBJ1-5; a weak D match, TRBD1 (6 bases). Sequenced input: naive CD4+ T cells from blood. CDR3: CASSLQGGGLGNQPQHF. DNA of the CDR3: TGTGCCAGCAGCTTACAAGGCGGGGGGCTTGGCAATCAGCCCCAGCATTTT.